These 29 T cell receptor beta chains originate from one sample sequenced in a study of blood T cell repertoires in COVID-19. Libraries were prepared by immunoSEQ multiplex PCR; TCRdb keeps only in-frame clonotypes and omits some of them. Among some 120,000 clones listed, around nine tenths were seen once. Sequenced: peripheral blood. Receptor source: a human donor in a cohort sampled during active COVID-19.

This clone showed up just once. CDR3 nucleotide sequence: TGTGCCAGCAGCGACAGCCGATATGGCTACACCTTC. Protein sequence: CASSDSRYGYTF. J is TRBJ1-2 and V is TRBV25-1, with TRBD1 as a possible D gene (5 bases). Trimming left V 6 bases short and J 5 bases short, with 10 bases between. This CDR3 region has 12 residues. The germline gives CDR1 MGHDK, CDR2 SYGVNS.

This sequence joins TRBV2 and TRBJ2-7; TRBD1 matches at 8 bases. The J segment lost 6 bases and the V segment lost 0 bases, leaving 4 bases of the junction unmatched. The CDR3 has 14 amino acids. CDR1 and CDR2 from the germline V gene are SNHLY and FYNNEI. CDR3 DNA: TGTGCCAGCAGTGAAGCGGTGACAGGGGTCGAGCAGTACTTC. This encodes CASSEAVTGVEQYF.

V is TRBV19 and J is TRBJ2-7, with TRBD2 matching over 10 bases. The V and J ends lost 5 bases and 6 bases, in that order; junction bases with no gene match: 10. The CDR3 consists of 15 residues. Germline V gives CDR1 LNHDA, CDR2 SQIVND (reference sequence). The CDR3 reads CASSRVAGGPGEQYF. The CDR3 DNA reads as TGTGCCAGTAGTCGCGTAGCGGGGGGACCAGGCGAGCAGTACTTC.

The chain has TRBV5-1 and TRBJ1-4; TRBD1 agrees at 7 bases. Germline CDR1 SGHRS, CDR2 YFSETQ. V lost 4 bases to trimming and J lost 4 bases; unmatched junction nucleotides: 7. There are 15 residues in the CDR3. The DNA for the CDR3 is TGCGCCAGCAGCGAAACCGGGACAGATAATGAAAAACTGTTTTTT. Translated: CASSETGTDNEKLFF.

This rearrangement joins TRBV5-4 to TRBJ2-3, with D uncertain. CDR1 is SGHNT, CDR2 YYREEE, per germline (reference sequence). The germline V and J ends were trimmed by 4 bases and 0 bases, with 9 bases remaining between them. The CDR3 has 14 amino acids. CDR3 residues: CASSAPLSTDTQYF. The CDR3 region has the DNA TGTGCCAGCAGCGCGCCCCTAAGCACAGATACGCAGTATTTT.

The count of this clone is one. The junction departs from germline at one end; a sequencing error may be responsible. The chain recombines TRBV7-7 with TRBJ2-5; 9 nucleotides align to TRBD2. Germline CDR1 and CDR2: SSHAT and FNYEAQ (reference sequence). The CDR3 is made up of 16 amino acids. In DNA form, the CDR3 reads TGTGCTAGCAGCAACGCGGCTAGCGGGATCCAAGAGACCCAGTACTTC. Protein product: CASSNAASGIQETQYF.

The CDR3 region has the DNA TGTGCCAGCTCACCACGTGGGGTAGCGGGGGGTTCCTACGAGCAGTACTTC. The encoded protein is CASSPRGVAGGSYEQYF. The chain links TRBV18 to TRBJ2-7; 10 bases line up with TRBD2. The CDR3 loop spans 17 amino acids. J was trimmed by 1 base and V by 1 base; bases with no gene match: 7. The germline gives CDR1 KGHSH, CDR2 LQKENI.

The chain employs TRBV13 and TRBJ1-1; 7 positions agree with TRBD1. The CDR3 loop spans 13 amino acids. Germline-derived CDR1 and CDR2 are PRHDT and FYEKMQ (reference sequence). Losses at the gene ends were 5 bases for V and 3 bases for J; bases not matched to a gene: 3. The CDR3 loop reads CASSKDRDTEAFF. CDR3 in DNA: TGTGCCAGCAGCAAAGACAGGGACACTGAAGCTTTCTTT.

The genes are TRBV28 and TRBJ2-2; D unresolved. Trimming stripped 4 bases from V and 8 bases from J, with 11 bases between. The CDR3 is made up of 13 amino acids. CDR1 and CDR2 (germline): MDHEN, SYDVKM. The CDR3 region has the DNA TGTGCCAGCAGTTCCCTCTCTAGGGGGGAGCTGTTTTTT. It yields the protein CASSSLSRGELFF.

The rearrangement uses TRBV29-1 and TRBJ1-1; 7 positions agree with TRBD1. CDR1 is SQVTM and CDR2 is ANQGSEA in the germline V gene. J was trimmed by 3 bases and V by 7 bases; bases with no gene match: 8. The CDR3 loop spans 13 amino acids. CDR3 nucleotide sequence: TGCAGCGGACAGGGTTTAGGGGACACTGAAGCTTTCTTT. Its protein is CSGQGLGDTEAFF.

The V gene is TRBV3-1 (or the pseudogene TRBV3-2), the J gene TRBJ1-2; D gene unclear. CDR3 size: 15 residues. Trimming left V 5 bases short and J 3 bases short, with 16 bases between. Germline assignment: CDR1 LGHDT and CDR2 YNNKEL (reference sequence). CDR3 nucleotide sequence: TGTGCCAGCAGCGAACAAAGCTACAGCCACTATGGCTACACCTTC. Its protein product is CASSEQSYSHYGYTF.

The chain recombines TRBV7-9 with TRBJ2-7; D uncertain. This CDR3 comprises 12 residues. Trimming removed 3 bases from V and 6 bases from J, with 9 bases in between. Germline V gene data show CDR1 as SEHNR and CDR2 as FQNEAQ (reference sequence). The CDR3: CASSFLTLEQYF. The CDR3 nucleotides are TGTGCCAGCAGCTTCTTGACTCTCGAGCAGTACTTC.

The gene calls are TRBV20-1 and TRBJ1-2; 9 nucleotides match TRBD1. This CDR3 is built from 19 residues. Unmatched junction bases numbered 22, after V lost 3 bases and J lost 5 bases. Germline V CDR1 and CDR2: DFQATT, SNEGSKA (reference sequence). The CDR3 DNA follows: TGCAGTGCTAGTTGTGAGTTCGGGACAGGGTGCGTCCTACCTTATGGCTACACCTTC. This sequence encodes CSASCEFGTGCVLPYGYTF.

The sample holds one count of this clone. The rearrangement links TRBV21-1 to TRBJ2-5; the table calls TRBD2, which could not be checked here. TRBV21-1 represents a pseudogene. This CDR3 contains 14 residues. The CDR3 here is CASSNLAGEETQYF. The DNA for the CDR3 is TGTGCCAGCAGCAATCTAGCGGGAGAAGAGACCCAGTACTTC.

The rearrangement links TRBV5-4 to TRBJ1-1, with D hard to call. Germline CDR1 SGHNT, CDR2 YYREEE (reference sequence). The CDR3 consists of 14 residues. The ends were cut back, 4 bases at V and 4 bases at J, with 14 bases in the middle. Here the CDR3 DNA reads TGTGCCAGCAGCCCTTGGGGAGGCGGCACTGAAGCTTTCTTT. Protein: CASSPWGGGTEAFF.

This sequence joins TRBV7-9 and TRBJ1-1, with a possible D match to TRBD1 (6 bases). Germline V gene lookup returns CDR1 SEHNR and CDR2 FQNEAQ (reference sequence). V was pared by 5 bases and J by 3 bases, with 25 bases between. This CDR3 is 18 amino acids long. The CDR3 DNA reads as TGTGCCAGCAGCCCAGGGGATAGGGAACCCAATGCGGACACTGAAGCTTTCTTT. As protein: CASSPGDREPNADTEAFF.

This clone was detected a few times. The rearrangement links TRBV5-6 to TRBJ1-5; possible D gene TRBD1, 5 bases. Between the trimmed V and J ends, which lost 2 bases and 5 bases, there was a span of 14 bases. This CDR3 spans 15 amino acids. CDR1 and CDR2 (germline): SGHDT, YYEEEE. The CDR3 spells CASSFYSQGYQPQHF. The CDR3 bases are TGTGCCAGCAGCTTTTACTCCCAGGGCTATCAGCCCCAGCATTTT.

CDR3 sequence reads: CASSVSGIQDTDTQYF. DNA of the CDR3: TGTGCCAGCAGCGTATCGGGGATTCAAGACACAGATACGCAGTATTTT. The V gene is TRBV9, the J gene TRBJ2-3; possibly TRBD2 for D (5 bases). CDR1 is SGDLS, CDR2 YYNGEE, per germline. Trimming pared 1 base from V and 2 bases from J, leaving 14 bases between. The CDR3 contains 16 residues.

The rearrangement links TRBV3-1 (or the pseudogene TRBV3-2) to TRBJ2-7, with 8 bases that match TRBD2. Germline lookup yields CDR1 LGHDT and CDR2 YNNKEL (reference sequence). The V segment lost 3 bases and the J segment 2 bases; nucleotides outside the gene matches: 9. The CDR3 sequence is 16 residues long. CDR3 nucleotide sequence: TGTGCCAGCAGCCATGTAACTAGCGGTCCAACCTACGAGCAGTACTTC. It is translated as CASSHVTSGPTYEQYF.

The chain has TRBV20-1 and TRBJ2-6; the D is unclear. Germline-derived CDR1 and CDR2 are DFQATT and SNEGSKA (reference sequence). This CDR3 is built from 14 residues. V gave up 3 bases and J gave up 1 base, with 7 bases separating them. The DNA of the CDR3 is TGCAGTGCTAGTTCAGGATCTGGGGCCAACGTCCTGACTTTC. Its protein is CSASSGSGANVLTF.

The V gene is TRBV3-1 (or the pseudogene TRBV3-2), the J gene TRBJ2-3; TRBD1 might be the D (6 bases). The ends were cut back, 5 bases at V and 3 bases at J, with 18 bases in the middle. The CDR3 has 16 amino acids. The germline V gene has CDR1 LGHDT and CDR2 YNNKEL (reference sequence). CDR3 nucleotide sequence: TGTGCCAGCAGCAAAACCTTGGGGGCCGTTACAGATACGCAGTATTTT. Translating it yields CASSKTLGAVTDTQYF.

The gene calls are TRBV5-1 and TRBJ1-6; 7 nucleotides agree with TRBD1. The CDR3 has 16 residues. Per the germline V gene, CDR1 is SGHRS and CDR2 is YFSETQ. V trimming: 0 bases; J trimming: 6 bases; junction bases outside the gene matches: 6. The CDR3 DNA follows: TGCGCCAGCAGCTTGGTTTTGGGACAGACTAATTCACCCCTCCACTTT. Encoded protein: CASSLVLGQTNSPLHF.

The rearrangement links TRBV2 to TRBJ2-3, with unresolved D. The V gene lost 6 bases and the J gene lost 4 bases, with 8 bases spanning the gap. CDR1 is SNHLY and CDR2 is FYNNEI in the germline V gene. There are 12 residues in the CDR3. Written as DNA, the CDR3 is TGTGCCAGCAGACTCGAGGCAGATACGCAGTATTTT. This translates into CASRLEADTQYF.

This chain connects TRBV30 to TRBJ1-2; maybe TRBD1 (6 bases). This CDR3 is built from 12 residues. Germline V gene sequence: CDR1 GTSNPN, CDR2 SVGIG (reference sequence). V was pared by 0 bases and J by 8 bases, with 10 bases between. The CDR3 is CAWSVTGLGYTF. CDR3 bases: TGTGCCTGGAGTGTAACAGGGTTAGGCTACACCTTC.

The CDR3 loop is CSAGTGSGWDTDTQYF. The CDR3 DNA sequence: TGCAGCGCCGGGACAGGGAGTGGTTGGGACACAGATACGCAGTATTTT. The V gene is TRBV29-1, the J gene TRBJ2-3, with TRBD1 matching 9 bases. The ends lost 7 bases at V and 2 bases at J; junction bases unmatched: 13. Germline CDR1 and CDR2: SQVTM and ANQGSEA. The CDR3 loop spans 16 amino acids.

Only a few counts were recorded for this clone. This chain joins TRBV4-2 and TRBJ1-5; 8 bases match TRBD1. This CDR3 contains 15 residues. J gave up 2 bases and V 0 bases, and 0 bases lay outside the gene matches. Germline CDR1 reads LGHNA; CDR2 reads YNFKEQ. Here the CDR3 reads CASSQEDRGNQPQHF. The CDR3 coding sequence is TGTGCCAGCAGCCAAGAGGACAGGGGCAATCAGCCCCAGCATTTT.

This clone appeared a few times. J is TRBJ1-1 and V is TRBV6-5, with no clear D. Trimming cost V 6 bases and J 2 bases, with 10 bases left between them. Germline lookup yields CDR1 MNHEY and CDR2 SVGAGI. There are 13 residues in the CDR3. The DNA of the CDR3 is TGTGCCAGCAGACAGAGCTTAAACACTGAAGCTTTCTTT. Translated, it gives CASRQSLNTEAFF.

This clone appeared once. The chain is built from TRBV7-9 and TRBJ2-1; D ambiguous. The CDR3 consists of 14 residues. Trimming took off 1 base at V and 7 bases at J, with 11 bases between the two ends. The germline V gene encodes CDR1 SEHNR and CDR2 FQNEAQ (reference sequence). The CDR3 bases are TGTGCCAGCAGCTTAGTTCAGATGGCTAATGAGCAGTTCTTC. The encoded protein is CASSLVQMANEQFF. The whole variable domain, filled in from reference TRBV7-9 and TRBJ2-1, reads DTGVSQNPRHKITKRGQNVTFRCDPISEHNRLYWYRQTLGQGPEFLTYFQNEAQLEKSRLLSDRFSAERPKGSFSTLEIQRTEQGDSAMYLCASSLVQMANEQFFGPGTRLTVL.

The gene calls are TRBV11-2 and TRBJ1-2; 10 positions match TRBD1. The germline V gene has CDR1 SGHAT and CDR2 FQNNGV. CDR3 size: 18 residues. The ends lost 1 base at V and 4 bases at J; junction bases unmatched: 12. The CDR3 spells CASSLGPPDRGIRYGYTF. As DNA, the CDR3 is TGTGCCAGCAGCTTAGGTCCCCCGGACAGGGGGATACGCTATGGCTACACCTTC.